The 19 T cell receptor beta chains listed next were all sequenced from one sample in a study of blood T cell repertoires in COVID-19. Assay: immunoSEQ multiplex PCR; the TCRdb copy retains only in-frame clones and omits some. The table lists about 88,000 clones, over 75% of them singletons, with 2.9% in the top ten. Source material: peripheral blood. Receptors were obtained from an elderly woman with acute or convalescent COVID-19.

V and J are TRBV25-1 and TRBJ1-2; 7 nucleotides align to TRBD1. Germline V gene data show CDR1 as MGHDK and CDR2 as SYGVNS. The CDR3 sequence is 14 residues long. With V trimmed by 2 bases and J by 8 bases, 8 bases remained unmatched. The CDR3 bases are TGTGCCAGCAGTGAAACAGGGGAAGTAGTCGGCTACACCTTC. Its translation is CASSETGEVVGYTF.

The chain is built from TRBV12-3 or TRBV12-4 and TRBJ1-1; D not certain. V was shortened by 1 base and J by 1 base, with 4 bases between the two germline ends. The CDR3 length is 13 residues. This CDR3 is CASSLVANTEAFF. CDR3 bases: TGTGCCAGCAGTTTAGTGGCGAACACTGAAGCTTTCTTT.

The V gene is TRBV24-1, the J gene TRBJ1-4; the D is unclear. CDR1 and CDR2 from the germline V gene are KGHDR and SFDVKD. CDR3 length: 14 amino acids. V was shortened by 1 base and J by 7 bases, with 9 bases between the two germline ends. The CDR3 DNA follows: TGTGCCACCAGTGATTTCCGAGGAGGTGAAAAACTGTTTTTT. Translating it yields CATSDFRGGEKLFF.

This chain connects TRBV7-8 to TRBJ1-6; D may be TRBD1 (5 bases). Trimming left V 0 bases short and J 10 bases short, with 7 bases between. CDR3 size: 13 residues. Per germline, CDR1 SGHVS and CDR2 FQNEAQ. The CDR3 DNA is TGTGCCAGCAGCTTAGCGGGGGGGTCACCCCTCCACTTT. Encoded protein: CASSLAGGSPLHF.

The chain is built from TRBV10-3 and TRBJ2-2; TRBD2 matches 11 bases. This CDR3 spans 18 amino acids. Germline values: CDR1 ENHRY, CDR2 SYGVKD. Unmatched junction bases numbered 9, after V lost 2 bases and J lost 4 bases. The CDR3 nucleotides read TGTGCCATCAGTGAGATGAATAGCGGGAGGGTTAGCACCGGGGAGCTGTTTTTT. This translates into CAISEMNSGRVSTGELFF.

This rearrangement joins TRBV30 to TRBJ1-2; 7 bases map to TRBD1. The CDR3 runs 14 residues. The germline V gene encodes CDR1 GTSNPN and CDR2 SVGIG (reference sequence). The junction had 4 bases not matched to a gene; V was cut back by 1 base and J by 2 bases. The CDR3 coding sequence is TGTGCCTGGAGTGGACAGGGATTCAACTATGGCTACACCTTC. Translation: CAWSGQGFNYGYTF.

The chain couples TRBV11-2 to TRBJ2-1; 9 bases are a match to TRBD2. The CDR3 is made up of 16 amino acids. With 3 bases clipped from V and 7 bases from J, the junction kept 10 bases outside the gene matches. Germline V CDR1 and CDR2: SGHAT, FQNNGV. Here the CDR3 DNA reads TGTGCCAGCAGCTTTACAGCGGGAGGAGGGGATAATGAGCAGTTCTTC. Protein sequence: CASSFTAGGGDNEQFF.

This clone turned up a few times. The rearrangement links TRBV5-4 to TRBJ1-1; 10 positions match TRBD1. The CDR3 contains 14 residues. Germline V CDR1 and CDR2: SGHNT, YYREEE (reference sequence). The ends lost 3 bases at V and 1 base at J; junction bases unmatched: 0. The CDR3 loop is CASSWDRGNTEAFF. The CDR3 coding sequence is TGTGCCAGCAGCTGGGACAGGGGGAACACTGAAGCTTTCTTT. The full variable domain, in which reference TRBV5-4 and TRBJ1-1 provide the parts outside the CDR3, is ETGVTQSPTHLIKTRGQQVTLRCSSQSGHNTVSWYQQALGQGPQFIFQYYREEENGRGNFPPRFSGLQFPNYSSELNVNALELDDSALYLCASSWDRGNTEAFFGQGTRLTVV.

This rearrangement joins TRBV11-2 to TRBJ2-7; D possibly corresponds to TRBD2 (6 bases). CDR3 length: 14 residues. With 7 bases removed from V and 3 bases from J, the gap between germline ends came to 16 bases. The V gene's germline CDR1 is SGHAT and CDR2 FQNNGV. In nucleotides, the CDR3 is TGTGCCAGCACCCTAGCGCCCAGGGTCTACGAGCAGTACTTC. It codes for CASTLAPRVYEQYF.

This clone was observed a single time. The chain joins TRBV5-1 to TRBJ2-5; D might be TRBD1 (5 bases). Germline CDR1 is SGHRS and CDR2 is YFSETQ. The CDR3 has 16 residues. V was cut by 0 bases and J by 4 bases, with 16 bases left in between. For the CDR3, the DNA is TGCGCCAGCAGCTTGGCTTCGACAGCGCCGCGAGAGACCCAGTACTTC. Amino acids: CASSLASTAPRETQYF.

The table lists this clone with a few counts. The chain employs TRBV18 and TRBJ1-5, with D uncertain. This CDR3 comprises 14 residues. Germline CDR1 reads KGHSH; CDR2 reads LQKENI. The V end lost 2 bases, the J end lost 1 base, and 6 bases lay between the germline ends. This CDR3 reads CASSPGSSNQPQHF. The CDR3 DNA reads as TGTGCCAGCTCACCAGGGAGCAGCAATCAGCCCCAGCATTTT. Full variable domain (missing parts from reference TRBV18 and TRBJ1-5): NAGVMQNPRHLVRRRGQEARLRCSPMKGHSHVYWYRQLPEEGLKFMVYLQKENIIDESGMPKERFSAEFPKEGPSILRIQQVVRGDSAAYFCASSPGSSNQPQHFGDGTRLSIL.

The gene calls are TRBV5-8 and TRBJ1-2, with 9 bases fitting TRBD1. Germline values: CDR1 SGHTS, CDR2 YDEGEE. The CDR3 runs to 16 residues. The ends lost 0 bases at V and 4 bases at J; junction bases unmatched: 7. The CDR3 spells CASSLVTGTGLYGYTF. The CDR3 DNA reads TGTGCCAGCAGCTTGGTCACCGGGACAGGGCTCTATGGCTACACCTTC.

The DNA for the CDR3 is TGTGCCAGCAGCCAAAACCTCAGGGGAAACACCGGGGAGCTGTTTTTT. This encodes CASSQNLRGNTGELFF. The chain carries TRBV4-2 and TRBJ2-2, with D tentatively TRBD1 (6 bases). Germline CDR1 LGHNA, CDR2 YNFKEQ. Trimming cost V 2 bases and J 2 bases, with 12 bases left between them. The CDR3 is 16 amino acids.

In the case of this clone: A read error may produce the germline difference seen at one junction end. This sequence joins TRBV6-5 and TRBJ1-5; 8 nucleotides align to TRBD1. CDR3 length equals 14 residues. Germline V gene sequence: CDR1 MNHEY, CDR2 SVGAGI. The chain's CDR3 is CASSKRTGNQPQHF. The CDR3 DNA follows: TGTGCTAGCAGTAAAAGGACAGGGAATCAGCCCCAGCATTTT.

J is TRBJ2-2 and V is TRBV7-8, with D unclear. There are 14 residues in the CDR3. Per germline, CDR1 SGHVS and CDR2 FQNEAQ. V shed 2 bases and J shed 1 base, with 5 bases lying between them. The CDR3 loop reads CASSLKRNTGELFF. CDR3 DNA sequence: TGTGCCAGCAGCTTAAAGCGGAACACCGGGGAGCTGTTTTTT.

V is TRBV9 and J is TRBJ2-3, with D perhaps TRBD1 (5 bases). The V and J ends lost 0 bases and 0 bases respectively, with 8 bases between them. The V gene's germline CDR1 is SGDLS and CDR2 YYNGEE. This CDR3 is 15 amino acids long. The CDR3 sequence is CASSVGQTSTDTQYF. In nucleotides, the CDR3 is TGTGCCAGCAGCGTAGGACAGACCAGCACAGATACGCAGTATTTT.

The chain has TRBV9 and TRBJ2-5; 10 bases are shared with TRBD1. The CDR3 runs 15 residues. J gave up 4 bases and V 0 bases, and 3 bases lay outside the gene matches. Germline V gene sequence: CDR1 SGDLS, CDR2 YYNGEE. The CDR3 spells CASSVGGQGIETQYF. The DNA for the CDR3 is TGTGCCAGCAGCGTAGGGGGACAGGGGATAGAGACCCAGTACTTC. Full variable domain (missing parts from reference TRBV9 and TRBJ2-5): DSGVTQTPKHLITATGQRVTLRCSPRSGDLSVYWYQQSLDQGLQFLIQYYNGEERAKGNILERFSAQQFPDLHSELNLSSLELGDSALYFCASSVGGQGIETQYFGPGTRLLVL.

The genes are TRBV5-4 and TRBJ2-1, with D maybe TRBD2 (6 bases). The V gene's germline CDR1 is SGHNT and CDR2 YYREEE (reference sequence). The CDR3 consists of 16 residues. Trimming cost V 4 bases and J 1 base, with 15 bases left between them. CDR3 coding DNA: TGTGCCAGCAGCCCTGGGGGGACGGCTTCCTACAATGAGCAGTTCTTC. Its protein product is CASSPGGTASYNEQFF.

The chain recombines TRBV30 with TRBJ1-6; 8 bases align to TRBD1. The CDR3 length is 15 residues. The germline V gene has CDR1 GTSNPN and CDR2 SVGIG (reference sequence). Trimming cost V 1 base and J 5 bases; bases outside gene matches: 4. This CDR3 reads CAWSAGTGDNSPLHF. The CDR3 nucleotides are TGTGCCTGGAGTGCCGGGACAGGAGATAATTCACCCCTCCACTTT.